This passage covers 21 T cell receptor beta chains from one sample sequenced in a study of cytomegalovirus exposure and HLA in healthy donors. PCR amplification relied on 60 Vbeta primers (plus 13 Jbeta primers). The repertoire was sequenced with immunoSEQ multiplex PCR; TCRdb's copy has only in-frame clones and lacks some. The table shows approximately 150,000 clones, with around 80% occurring only once. The sequenced sample consisted of PBMCs. These TCRs come from a woman younger than 35 in good health and CMV-seronegative.

V is TRBV5-4 and J is TRBJ2-3; 8 nucleotides align to TRBD2. Germline V CDR1 and CDR2: SGHNT, YYREEE (reference sequence). CDR3 length equals 18 residues. V lost 2 bases to trimming and J lost 4 bases; unmatched junction nucleotides: 15. CDR3 in amino acids: CASSLLAAAGWGSDTQYF. The CDR3 coding sequence is TGTGCCAGCAGCTTACTAGCGGCGGCGGGTTGGGGGTCAGATACGCAGTATTTT.

The chain employs TRBV5-1 and TRBJ1-4, with no clear D. Trimming took off 0 bases at V and 7 bases at J, with 13 bases between the two ends. Germline V gene data show CDR1 as SGHRS and CDR2 as YFSETQ. CDR3 size: 15 residues. The CDR3 DNA reads as TGCGCCAGCAGCTTGGCCGGTGAAGATGGTGAAAAACTGTTTTTT. It translates to CASSLAGEDGEKLFF. The entire variable domain, with the rest obtained from reference TRBV5-1 and TRBJ1-4, is as follows: KAGVTQTPRYLIKTRGQQVTLSCSPISGHRSVSWYQQTPGQGLQFLFEYFSETQRNKGNFPGRFSGRQFSNSRSEMNVSTLELGDSALYLCASSLAGEDGEKLFFGSGTQLSVL.

The chain recombines TRBV5-4 with TRBJ2-1; possibly TRBD2 for D (7 bases). Germline V gives CDR1 SGHNT, CDR2 YYREEE (reference sequence). Trimming shortened V by 4 bases and J by 4 bases, and 24 bases separated the two germline ends. This CDR3 has 18 amino acids. CDR3 DNA: TGTGCCAGCAGCCCGGGGGGCCACCGGGACTACCGATACAATGAGCAGTTCTTC. Amino acid sequence: CASSPGGHRDYRYNEQFF.

The rearrangement uses TRBV27 and TRBJ2-7, with D possibly matching TRBD1 (6 bases). CDR1 and CDR2 from the germline V gene are MNHEY and SMNVEV (reference sequence). V dropped 4 bases and J dropped 0 bases, with 13 bases sitting between them. The CDR3 is 15 residues long. CDR3 in DNA: TGTGCCAGCAGTTCCTATGGACAGAGCTCCTACGAGCAGTACTTC. Amino acid sequence: CASSSYGQSSYEQYF.

This chain connects TRBV5-1 to TRBJ2-1; D is unclear. Per germline, CDR1 SGHRS and CDR2 YFSETQ. The CDR3 consists of 15 residues. With 0 bases removed from V and 0 bases from J, the gap between germline ends came to 7 bases. Here the CDR3 DNA reads TGCGCCAGCAGCTTGGCCGCGCCCTCCTACAATGAGCAGTTCTTC. This codes for CASSLAAPSYNEQFF.

The chain couples TRBV6-5 to TRBJ1-1, with D unclear. Trimming removed 3 bases at V and 1 base at J, with 12 bases between. The germline V gene has CDR1 MNHEY and CDR2 SVGAGI. This CDR3 comprises 15 residues. The CDR3 sequence is CASSYDGRTNTEAFF. CDR3 nucleotide sequence: TGTGCCAGCAGTTATGATGGGCGTACGAACACTGAAGCTTTCTTT.

The chain uses TRBV4-1 and TRBJ1-5, with D possibly being TRBD1 (5 bases). CDR3 length equals 16 residues. Trimming left V 1 base short and J 5 bases short, with 15 bases between. Germline-derived CDR1 and CDR2 are MGHRA and YSYEKL. The CDR3 coding sequence is TGCGCCAGCAGCCAAGGGGGGACTGACTACCATCAGCCCCAGCATTTT. Its protein product is CASSQGGTDYHQPQHF.

The chain recombines TRBV5-4 with TRBJ2-2, with D perhaps TRBD1 (6 bases). In germline, CDR1 is SGHNT, CDR2 YYREEE (reference sequence). The length of the CDR3 is 14 residues. Trimming took 4 bases from V and 4 from J, leaving 11 bases between them. The CDR3 bases are TGTGCCAGCAGCGGGGACAAGTCCACCGGGGAGCTGTTTTTT. Encoded protein: CASSGDKSTGELFF.

V and J are TRBV5-1 and TRBJ2-1, with TRBD2 matching 12 bases. CDR1 and CDR2 from the germline V gene are SGHRS and YFSETQ. V shed 3 bases and J 7 bases; nucleotides not matched to a gene: 8. This CDR3 region has 16 residues. CDR3 sequence: CASSSPGTSGPNEQFF. CDR3 nucleotide sequence: TGCGCCAGCAGCTCCCCCGGGACTAGCGGGCCGAATGAGCAGTTCTTC. Full variable domain (remainder filled in from reference TRBV5-1 and TRBJ2-1): KAGVTQTPRYLIKTRGQQVTLSCSPISGHRSVSWYQQTPGQGLQFLFEYFSETQRNKGNFPGRFSGRQFSNSRSEMNVSTLELGDSALYLCASSSPGTSGPNEQFFGPGTRLTVL.

The chain couples TRBV29-1 to TRBJ1-3, with a tentative D call TRBD1 (5 bases). The CDR3 loop spans 15 amino acids. Trimming took off 7 bases at V and 0 bases at J, with 16 bases between the two ends. The germline V gene encodes CDR1 SQVTM and CDR2 ANQGSEA. CDR3 protein: CSADGDGSSGNTIYF. CDR3 in DNA: TGCAGCGCTGACGGGGACGGGAGCTCTGGAAACACCATATATTTT. The whole variable domain, remainder taken from reference TRBV29-1 and TRBJ1-3, is SAVISQKPSRDICQRGTSLTIQCQVDSQVTMMFWYRQQPGQSLTLIATANQGSEATYESGFVIDKFPISRPNLTFSTLTVSNMSPEDSSIYLCSADGDGSSGNTIYFGEGSWLTVV.

This clone occurred a few times. The chain is built from TRBV30 and TRBJ1-4; D might be TRBD1 (5 bases). Germline V gene sequence: CDR1 GTSNPN, CDR2 SVGIG (reference sequence). The length of the CDR3 is 14 residues. Trimming shortened V by 1 base and J by 3 bases, and 9 bases separated the two germline ends. CDR3: CAWSDGGANEKLFF. CDR3 coding DNA: TGTGCCTGGAGTGACGGGGGGGCTAATGAAAAACTGTTTTTT.

The chain carries TRBV5-6 and TRBJ2-2; D is unresolved. CDR1 and CDR2 from the germline V gene are SGHDT and YYEEEE. The CDR3 totals 14 residues. Trimming shortened V by 2 bases and J by 6 bases, and 11 bases separated the two germline ends. CDR3 coding DNA: TGTGCCAGCAGCTTCCAGGAACGCTCCGGGGAGCTGTTTTTT. This codes for CASSFQERSGELFF. Using reference TRBV5-6 and TRBJ2-2 for the parts outside the CDR3, the full variable domain is DAGVTQSPTHLIKTRGQQVTLRCSPKSGHDTVSWYQQALGQGPQFIFQYYEEEERQRGNFPDRFSGHQFPNYSSELNVNALLLGDSALYLCASSFQERSGELFFGEGSRLTVL.

This chain links TRBV11-2 with TRBJ1-1; the D gene is possibly TRBD1 (6 bases). V was clipped by 1 base and J by 1 base, with 10 bases between them. Germline CDR1 SGHAT, CDR2 FQNNGV. The CDR3 spans 15 residues. As DNA, the CDR3 is TGTGCCAGCAGCTTAGTTGGACAGAGGAACACTGAAGCTTTCTTT. Its translation is CASSLVGQRNTEAFF.

This clone was seen just once. DNA for the CDR3: TGTGCCTGGAGTGTCTTAACTAGCGGGAGATACGAGCAGTACTTC. Protein product: CAWSVLTSGRYEQYF. The rearrangement joins TRBV30 to TRBJ2-7; 11 bases are a match to TRBD2. The CDR3 covers 15 residues. V lost 0 bases to trimming and J lost 4 bases; unmatched junction nucleotides: 5. Germline CDR1 and CDR2: GTSNPN and SVGIG (reference sequence).

The chain links TRBV27 to TRBJ1-2; 7 bases map to TRBD1. J was trimmed by 4 bases and V by 5 bases; bases with no gene match: 7. CDR3 size: 14 residues. The germline V gene encodes CDR1 MNHEY and CDR2 SMNVEV (reference sequence). The CDR3, as DNA: TGTGCCAGCAGTCGACAGGGTTTGGCCTATGGCTACACCTTC. Its translation is CASSRQGLAYGYTF.

This clone was observed once. The chain recombines TRBV6-1 with TRBJ2-7; D is possibly TRBD2 (6 bases). Deletions cut 3 bases from V and 7 bases from J, with 16 bases between. Germline values: CDR1 MNHNS, CDR2 SASEGT. The CDR3 length is 14 residues. In DNA, the CDR3 is TGTGCCAGCAGTGAGCGGGACCCTCCTCGGGAGCAGTACTTC. Translating it yields CASSERDPPREQYF.

This clone was recorded a few times. The chain has TRBV6-1 and TRBJ2-1; TRBD2 might be the D (5 bases). Germline CDR1 MNHNS, CDR2 SASEGT. This CDR3 has 14 residues. Trimming shortened V by 1 base and J by 4 bases, and 8 bases separated the two germline ends. This chain's CDR3 is CASSEVEVYNEQFF. CDR3 bases: TGTGCCAGCAGTGAAGTGGAGGTTTACAATGAGCAGTTCTTC.

As DNA, the CDR3 is TGTGCCAGCAGCCCCAGGGCGGCCCACGGCTACACCTTC. It translates to CASSPRAAHGYTF. The genes are TRBV5-6 and TRBJ1-2; D perhaps matches TRBD1 (5 bases). This CDR3 comprises 13 residues. V lost 4 bases and J 8 bases, leaving 15 bases between the germline ends. Per germline, CDR1 SGHDT and CDR2 YYEEEE.

CDR3 loop: CASSLEGQGAFSPEQYF. The CDR3 DNA sequence: TGTGCCAGCAGCTTAGAGGGACAGGGGGCTTTCTCCCCGGAGCAGTACTTC. The chain has TRBV7-9 and TRBJ2-7; 12 positions agree with TRBD1. Per germline, CDR1 SEHNR and CDR2 FQNEAQ (reference sequence). The CDR3 runs to 17 residues. Trimming at V came to 1 base and at J to 7 bases, leaving 11 bases not matched to a gene.

The chain has TRBV5-8 and TRBJ2-2; a possible D gene is TRBD2 (6 bases). The CDR3 runs to 14 residues. The germline gives CDR1 SGHTS, CDR2 YDEGEE. Deletions cut 2 bases from V and 6 bases from J, with 11 bases between. The CDR3 sequence is CASSFEGGAGELFF. In DNA, the CDR3 is TGTGCCAGCAGCTTTGAGGGCGGGGCCGGGGAGCTGTTTTTT. The variable domain in full, with the rest retrieved from reference TRBV5-8 and TRBJ2-2, is EAGVTQSPTHLIKTRGQQATLRCSPISGHTSVYWYQQALGLGLQFLLWYDEGEERNRGNFPPRFSGRQFPNYSSELNVNALELEDSALYLCASSFEGGAGELFFGEGSRLTVL.

As to this clone: Compared with germline, one end of the junction differs, possibly owing to a read error. The J gene is TRBJ2-1, the V gene TRBV7-6; D perhaps matches TRBD2 (6 bases). The CDR3 spans 12 residues. CDR1 is SGHVS, CDR2 FNYEAQ, per germline. The DNA for the CDR3 is TGTGCCAGCAGCCCGACTAGTTCATCTTTGATCTTC. Protein sequence: CASSPTSSSLIF.